These T cell receptor beta chains were read from a single sample in a study of cytomegalovirus exposure and HLA in healthy donors. Clones were sequenced by immunoSEQ multiplex PCR, and TCRdb holds only the in-frame ones, with some missing. The repertoire holds about 130,000 clones, over 80% seen once, with approximately 20% in the top ten. Material for sequencing was PBMCs. These TCRs come from a man aged 18 to 30 in good health and CMV-seropositive. Each CDR3 is given with its conserved first and last residue. The D gene is left open where the match is weak. A row's size may be missing; if present it is once, few, many or a size class.

cdr3_aa clone_size d_call j_call v_call
CASSVAAGNTEAFF - - TRBJ1-1 TRBV9
CASILGGDYEQYF - - TRBJ2-7 TRBV7-9
CASSRVGGGQDTQYF - TRBD2 TRBJ2-3 TRBV4-1
CASSPAHLQGVGFNSPLHF - TRBD1 TRBJ1-6 TRBV28
CATKGTGGTNEQYF once TRBD1 TRBJ2-7 TRBV10-2
CASSSGQGTDTQYF - TRBD1 TRBJ2-3 TRBV7-2
CASSLAGQGDGYTF - TRBD1 TRBJ1-2 TRBV7-6
CASRSPRQVTDTQYF - - TRBJ2-3 TRBV12-1
CASSPSGGAGNEQFF many TRBD2 TRBJ2-1 TRBV6-5
CASSPVGGAFTGELFF - - TRBJ2-2 TRBV11-2
CASSPNIYGYTF - - TRBJ1-2 TRBV7-8
CASSLIQGVTEAFF - TRBD1 TRBJ1-1 TRBV7-9
CASSLDGGRDQPQHF - - TRBJ1-5 TRBV11-2
CASSLTSGSTDTQYF - TRBD2 TRBJ2-3 TRBV5-4
CASSLISGGSYNEQFF - TRBD2 TRBJ2-1 TRBV27
CASSPPGGYNEQFF - TRBD2 TRBJ2-1 TRBV7-7
CASSRNRLAGGPANTQYF - TRBD2 TRBJ2-3 TRBV27
CASSFLAFLPHGYTF - - TRBJ1-2 TRBV27
CAWSEGRGGSETQYF - TRBD2 TRBJ2-5 TRBV30
CAGGSSTDTQYF - TRBD2 TRBJ2-3 TRBV28
CASSPGLAGGREQYF once TRBD2 TRBJ2-7 TRBV7-2
CASSPPDRAQETQYF once TRBD1 TRBJ2-5 TRBV18
CASSSPAGAEALYEQYF - - TRBJ2-7 TRBV28
CASSVVSTSGGGADTQYF - TRBD2 TRBJ2-3 TRBV9
CASSRRQSGLGNTEAFF - - TRBJ1-1 TRBV21-1
CASTAQGTNEKLFF few TRBD1 TRBJ1-4 TRBV10-2
CASSLVPGLEWNEQFF - TRBD2 TRBJ2-1 TRBV5-1
CASSLTDRVDYGYTF once TRBD1 TRBJ1-2 TRBV5-1
CASSYSLQGFNYGYTF - - TRBJ1-2 TRBV6-5
CASSFDRGFYGYTF - TRBD1 TRBJ1-2 TRBV5-5
CASSATRASSYNEQFF - - TRBJ2-1 TRBV5-1
CAWSVQAGPGTQYF - - TRBJ2-5 TRBV30
CASSPPELPGELFF - - TRBJ2-2 TRBV18
CASSVGTMGEQYF - - - TRBV9
CASSFGGARETQYF - - TRBJ2-5 TRBV13
CASSETTGQGLDEAFF few TRBD1 TRBJ1-1 TRBV4-2
CASSYTQGMGNQPQHF few - TRBJ1-5 TRBV5-8
CASRRTGIFTDTQYF - - TRBJ2-3 TRBV7-9
CASSVLSNPGANVLTF once - TRBJ2-6 TRBV7-9
CASSPFSSWTGGMDTGELFF - TRBD1 TRBJ2-2 TRBV4-1
CASRKGLADPYFSYNEQFF - TRBD2 TRBJ2-1 TRBV19
CASSPSGSSYNEQFF - - TRBJ2-1 TRBV9
CASSPIDSDNSPLHF - - TRBJ1-6 TRBV28
CASSVRGQSNTEAFF - - TRBJ1-1 TRBV9
CASSGMAGYTDTQYF - - TRBJ2-3 TRBV2
CASRLTAEAFF once - TRBJ1-1 TRBV13
CASSREGAPNEAFF - - TRBJ1-1 TRBV7-9
CASSGRGGAGEQFF - TRBD2 TRBJ2-1 TRBV10-2
CASSLGGSVNEQFF - TRBD2 TRBJ2-1 TRBV7-3
CASSRLRDSDNQPQHF - TRBD1 TRBJ1-5 TRBV5-8
CASSEQYSNQPQHF - - TRBJ1-5 TRBV2
CASSKRRENQPQHF once - TRBJ1-5 TRBV21-1
CASSLAGADTGELFF - - TRBJ2-2 TRBV7-9
CASSKDPTGAYEQYF - - - TRBV6-5
CASREGGANEQFF - TRBD2 TRBJ2-1 TRBV6-1
CASSETTGAGNQPQHF - TRBD1 TRBJ1-5 TRBV10-2
CSVEVSLNWRSTGNPFYGYTF - - TRBJ1-2 TRBV29-1
CASSPIRTGTYEQYF - TRBD1 TRBJ2-7 TRBV18
CASSLAGGRDTEAFF - TRBD1 TRBJ1-1 TRBV11-2